This T cell receptor beta chain is from a study of T cell responses to AZD1222 COVID-19 vaccine. Germline CDR1 reads SGHRS; CDR2 reads YFSETQ. The CDR3 extends over 14 amino acids. V was pared by 2 bases and J by 6 bases, with 12 bases between. The table came from immunoSEQ multiplex PCR; TCRdb's copy has only in-frame clones and leaves some out. The table records about 99,000 clones, about 92% of them present only once. Sequenced here: peripheral blood, sampled on day 0 of AZD1222 vaccination. The rearrangement links TRBV5-1 to TRBJ2-1; no definite D call. This receptor was identified in an adult in good health. This CDR3 reads CASSFLGQSNEQFF. The CDR3 DNA reads TGCGCCAGCAGCTTCCTCGGTCAGAGCAATGAGCAGTTCTTC. Complete variable domain (other parts from reference TRBV5-1 and TRBJ2-1): KAGVTQTPRYLIKTRGQQVTLSCSPISGHRSVSWYQQTPGQGLQFLFEYFSETQRNKGNFPGRFSGRQFSNSRSEMNVSTLELGDSALYLCASSFLGQSNEQFFGPGTRLTVL.